These 16 T cell receptor beta chains were sequenced from one sample in a study of PD-L1 blockade in urothelial cancer. Sequenced by immunoSEQ multiplex PCR; TCRdb stores in-frame clones only, minus some. The table includes approximately 41,000 clones, around four fifths detected once. The time point was: pretreatment peripheral blood. The specimen was PBMCs, collected around atezolizumab (anti-PD-L1) treatment. The source of these receptors is a man aged 80 or over with urothelial cancer.

The chain employs TRBV2 and TRBJ2-5; 8 positions match TRBD1. CDR1 and CDR2 from the germline V gene are SNHLY and FYNNEI. The junction had 3 bases not matched to a gene; V was cut back by 4 bases and J by 5 bases. The CDR3 loop spans 13 amino acids. The CDR3, as DNA: TGTGCCAGCAGTGCGGACAGGGTTGAGACCCAGTACTTC. Translating gives CASSADRVETQYF.

V is TRBV9 and J is TRBJ2-7, with TRBD2 matching over 9 bases. Germline CDR1 and CDR2: SGDLS and YYNGEE. The V segment lost 0 bases and the J segment 3 bases; nucleotides outside the gene matches: 4. The CDR3 sequence is 15 residues long. DNA for the CDR3: TGTGCCAGCAGCGTAGGGACTAGCGCTTTCTACGAGCAGTACTTC. Translated, it gives CASSVGTSAFYEQYF.

The chain recombines TRBV6-5 with TRBJ1-5; no clear D. The CDR3 totals 15 residues. The germline V gene has CDR1 MNHEY and CDR2 SVGAGI. Trimming cost V 6 bases and J 0 bases, with 12 bases left between them. The chain's CDR3 is CASRPLPVSNQPQHF. CDR3 coding DNA: TGTGCCAGCAGGCCGCTGCCAGTTAGCAATCAGCCCCAGCATTTT.

Written as DNA, the CDR3 is TGTGCCAGCAGTCACCAGAACTATGGCTACACCTTC. It specifies CASSHQNYGYTF. The rearrangement uses TRBV28 and TRBJ1-2; D gene uncertain. CDR1 is MDHEN and CDR2 is SYDVKM in the germline V gene. Trimming shortened V by 5 bases and J by 2 bases, and 6 bases separated the two germline ends. The CDR3 length is 12 residues.

The gene calls are TRBV7-2 and TRBJ2-1; D possibly corresponds to TRBD2 (6 bases). The CDR3 has 14 amino acids. The germline CDR1 and CDR2 sequences are SGHTA and FQGNSA. Trimming took 7 bases from V and 0 from J, leaving 10 bases between them. The CDR3 is CASNGGASYNEQFF. In DNA form, the CDR3 reads TGTGCCAGCAATGGCGGGGCCTCCTACAATGAGCAGTTCTTC.

The rearrangement joins TRBV23-1 to TRBJ2-5; possibly TRBD2 for D (7 bases). TRBV23-1 is assigned to the ORF class and has an uncertain function. Trimming took off 2 bases at V and 10 bases at J, with 26 bases between the two ends. The CDR3 runs to 17 residues. CDR3 residues: CASSQLGGYRGALGQYF. The DNA of the CDR3 is TGCGCCAGCAGTCAACTTGGGGGGTATCGGGGGGCCCTTGGCCAGTACTTC.

CDR3: CASSVGLVRNTEAFF. Here the CDR3 DNA reads TGTGCCAGCAGCGTTGGACTGGTGAGGAACACTGAAGCTTTCTTT. V gene TRBV9 combines with J gene TRBJ1-1; D remains ambiguous. V was clipped by 2 bases and J by 1 base, with 12 bases between them. The CDR3 contains 15 residues. Germline values: CDR1 SGDLS, CDR2 YYNGEE.

The chain combines TRBV11-3 with TRBJ2-3, with TRBD2 matching 8 bases. The V gene's germline CDR1 is SGHNT and CDR2 YENEEA. Trimming removed 2 bases from V and 0 bases from J; junction bases left unmatched: 1. This CDR3 is built from 15 residues. DNA of the CDR3: TGTGCCAGCAGCTTAAGCGGGAGAAGCACAGATACGCAGTATTTT. Translated: CASSLSGRSTDTQYF.

The gene calls are TRBV2 and TRBJ1-5; D is possibly TRBD1 (6 bases). The CDR3 consists of 13 residues. Between the trimmed V and J ends, which lost 4 bases and 4 bases, there was a span of 8 bases. Germline V gene lookup returns CDR1 SNHLY and CDR2 FYNNEI. CDR3 bases: TGTGCCAGCAGTGGACAGGCTAATCAGCCCCAGCATTTT. Its translation is CASSGQANQPQHF.

This clone showed up just once. This chain connects TRBV29-1 to TRBJ2-5, with D unresolved. CDR3 length equals 12 residues. Deletions cut 4 bases from V and 0 bases from J, with 6 bases between. Germline lookup yields CDR1 SQVTM and CDR2 ANQGSEA. The CDR3 bases are TGCAGCGTTGCCGAGGACCAAGAGACCCAGTACTTC. Translation: CSVAEDQETQYF.

A word on this clone: The sample carries other DNA sequences with the same CDR3. The J gene is TRBJ2-7, the V gene TRBV6-5; D remains unclear. The CDR3 runs 14 residues. Trimming left V 2 bases short and J 5 bases short, with 13 bases between. In germline, CDR1 is MNHEY, CDR2 SVGAGI. DNA of the CDR3: TGTGCCAGCAGTTACCGGTCTGGAGAGGACGAGCAGTACTTC. Translated, it gives CASSYRSGEDEQYF.

The chain carries TRBV30 and TRBJ2-5; a weak D match, TRBD2 (6 bases). The CDR3 runs 10 residues. CDR1 is GTSNPN and CDR2 is SVGIG in the germline V gene (reference sequence). Trimming cost V 5 bases and J 5 bases, with 6 bases left between them. The DNA for the CDR3 is TGTGCCTGGGGGAGGGAGACCCAGTACTTC. Translated: CAWGRETQYF.

The CDR3 reads CASSLTGIPSQTF. CDR3 nucleotides: TGTGCCAGCAGCCTGACAGGGATCCCCTCCCAAACCTTC. The genes are TRBV7-9 and TRBJ1-2; TRBD1 matches at 7 bases. Germline CDR1 SEHNR, CDR2 FQNEAQ (reference sequence). J was trimmed by 14 bases and V by 5 bases; bases with no gene match: 14. This CDR3 comprises 13 residues.

V and J are TRBV5-4 and TRBJ2-3, with 15 bases that match TRBD2. Germline V lookup: CDR1 SGHNT, CDR2 YYREEE (reference sequence). The V gene end was trimmed by 5 bases and the J gene end by 4 bases; junction bases not matched to a gene: 5. The CDR3 loop spans 16 amino acids. The CDR3 coding sequence is TGTGCCAGCAGGAGGACTAGCGGGAGGGGAGCAGATACGCAGTATTTT. This sequence encodes CASRRTSGRGADTQYF.

This clone is labeled medium-sized (0.01 to 0.1%). The chain combines TRBV7-9 with TRBJ1-1; TRBD1 agrees at 8 bases. The CDR3 contains 15 residues. V was clipped by 5 bases and J by 9 bases; unmatched bases: 14. Germline V gene sequence: CDR1 SEHNR, CDR2 FQNEAQ (reference sequence). DNA for the CDR3: TGTGCCAGCAGCATCCCGTCCGGGACAGGAGCTCAAGCTTTCTTT. It specifies CASSIPSGTGAQAFF.

This clone was counted once. The chain recombines TRBV7-2 with TRBJ2-3, with a weak D call TRBD1 (6 bases). Trimming pared 2 bases from V and 0 bases from J, leaving 12 bases between. This CDR3 spans 16 amino acids. The germline gives CDR1 SGHTA, CDR2 FQGNSA. CDR3 bases: TGTGCCAGCAGCTTACTGACAGGACCGAGCACAGATACGCAGTATTTT. Amino acids: CASSLLTGPSTDTQYF.